The rows below give T cell receptor beta chains drawn from one sample of a study of post-analysis software for immune sequencing data. TCRdb re-called the PCR reads with MiXCR, one entry per CDR3 protein. The sample has some 370,000 distinct CDR3 sequences; less than 40% are singletons. Sequenced sample: blood. The receptors shown here come from a girl under 18 with multiple sclerosis. Both conserved end residues are part of each CDR3.

v_gene	j_gene	CDR3aa
TRBV18	TRBJ1-5	CASSPDREGMCNQPQHF
TRBV6-6	TRBJ2-3	CASRGQGKTDTQYF
TRBV4-3	TRBJ2-3	CASSQDQGEADTQYF
TRBV12-3/TRBV12-4	TRBJ2-2	CASSFSSGGPNTGERFF
TRBV5-1	.	CASSLAQGKVYEQYF
TRBV20-1	TRBJ2-3	CSATAPGLAGDPTDTQYF
TRBV6-5	TRBJ1-1	CASSYQGQTLTTEAFF
TRBV6-5	TRBJ1-5	CASRQGVSQPQHF
TRBV9	TRBJ2-3	CASSARGSSTDTQYF
TRBV6-5	TRBJ2-7	CASSYYSTGQGEQYF
TRBV10-3	TRBJ2-5	CAISALTSGGSPGTQYF
TRBV6-2/TRBV6-3	TRBJ2-3	CASSRGLSSTDTQYF